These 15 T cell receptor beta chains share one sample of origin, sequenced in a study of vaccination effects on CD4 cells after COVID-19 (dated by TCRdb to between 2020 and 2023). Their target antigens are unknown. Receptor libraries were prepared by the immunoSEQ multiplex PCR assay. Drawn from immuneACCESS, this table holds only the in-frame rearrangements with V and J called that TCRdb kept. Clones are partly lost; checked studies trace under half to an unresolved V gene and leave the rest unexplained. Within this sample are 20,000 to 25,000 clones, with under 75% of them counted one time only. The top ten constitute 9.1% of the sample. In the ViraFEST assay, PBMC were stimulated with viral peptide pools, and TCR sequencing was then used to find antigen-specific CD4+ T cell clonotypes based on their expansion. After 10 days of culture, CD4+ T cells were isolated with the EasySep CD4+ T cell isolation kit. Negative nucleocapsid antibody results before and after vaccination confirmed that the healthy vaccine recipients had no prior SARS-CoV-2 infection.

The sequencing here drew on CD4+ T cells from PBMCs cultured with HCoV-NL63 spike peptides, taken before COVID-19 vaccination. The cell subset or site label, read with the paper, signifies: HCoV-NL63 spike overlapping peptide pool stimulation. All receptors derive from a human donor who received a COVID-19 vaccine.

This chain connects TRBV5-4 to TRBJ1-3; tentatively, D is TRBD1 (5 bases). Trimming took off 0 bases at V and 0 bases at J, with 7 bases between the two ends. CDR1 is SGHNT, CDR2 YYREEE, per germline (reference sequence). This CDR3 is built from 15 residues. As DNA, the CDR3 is TGTGCCAGCAGCTTGGTTGGGGGCTCTGGAAACACCATATATTTT. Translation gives CASSLVGGSGNTIYF.

CDR3 nucleotide sequence: TGTGCCACCAGCAGAGATAGCGCTAGTGATTGGTTAACAGATACGCAGTATTTT. This sequence encodes CATSRDSASDWLTDTQYF. The chain joins TRBV15 to TRBJ2-3, with D tentatively TRBD2 (5 bases). V lost 0 bases to trimming and J lost 3 bases, with 19 bases between them. Germline V CDR1 and CDR2: LNHNV, YYDKDF (reference sequence). CDR3 length: 18 amino acids.

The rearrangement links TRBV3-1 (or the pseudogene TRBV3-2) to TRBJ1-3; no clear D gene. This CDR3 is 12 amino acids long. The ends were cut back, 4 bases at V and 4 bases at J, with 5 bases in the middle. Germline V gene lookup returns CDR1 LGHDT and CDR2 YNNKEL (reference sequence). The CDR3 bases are TGTGCCAGCAGCCCGTGGGGAAACACCATATATTTT. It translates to CASSPWGNTIYF.

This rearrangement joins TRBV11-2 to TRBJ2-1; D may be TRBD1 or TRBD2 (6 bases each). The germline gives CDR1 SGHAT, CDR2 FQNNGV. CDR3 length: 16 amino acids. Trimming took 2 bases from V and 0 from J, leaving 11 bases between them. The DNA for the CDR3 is TGTGCCAGCAGCTTAAGGGGGGATAGCTCCTACAATGAGCAGTTCTTC. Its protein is CASSLRGDSSYNEQFF.

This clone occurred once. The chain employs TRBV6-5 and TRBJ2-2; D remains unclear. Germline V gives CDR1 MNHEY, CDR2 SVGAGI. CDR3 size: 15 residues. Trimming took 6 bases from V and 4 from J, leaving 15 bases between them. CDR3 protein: CASRSVGQLTGELFF. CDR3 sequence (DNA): TGTGCCAGCAGATCCGTAGGGCAGCTCACCGGGGAGCTGTTTTTT.

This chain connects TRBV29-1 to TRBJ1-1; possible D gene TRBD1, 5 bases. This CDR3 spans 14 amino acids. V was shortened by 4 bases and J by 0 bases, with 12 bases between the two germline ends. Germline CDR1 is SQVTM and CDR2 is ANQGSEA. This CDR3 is CSVVAGLMNTEAFF. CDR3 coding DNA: TGCAGCGTTGTGGCAGGGCTCATGAACACTGAAGCTTTCTTT.

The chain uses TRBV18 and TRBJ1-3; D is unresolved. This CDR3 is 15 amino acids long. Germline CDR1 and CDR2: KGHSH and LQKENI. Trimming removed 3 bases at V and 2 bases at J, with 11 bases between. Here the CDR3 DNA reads TGTGCCAGCTCACCCAGAGGGTCCCCTGGAAACACCATATATTTT. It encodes CASSPRGSPGNTIYF.

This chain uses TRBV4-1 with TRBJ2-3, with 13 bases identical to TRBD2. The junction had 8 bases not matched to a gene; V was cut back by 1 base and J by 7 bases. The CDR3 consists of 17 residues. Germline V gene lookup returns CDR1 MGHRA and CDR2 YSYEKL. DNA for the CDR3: TGCGCCAGCAGCCAAGGGGGTGGGGGACTAGCGGGGAATACGCAGTATTTT. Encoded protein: CASSQGGGGLAGNTQYF.

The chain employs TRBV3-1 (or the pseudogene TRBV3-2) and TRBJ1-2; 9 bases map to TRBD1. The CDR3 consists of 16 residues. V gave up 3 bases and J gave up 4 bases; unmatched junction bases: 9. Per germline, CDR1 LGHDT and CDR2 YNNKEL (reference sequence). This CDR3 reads CASSHLRTGVSYGYTF. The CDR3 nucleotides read TGTGCCAGCAGCCACCTCCGGACAGGGGTTAGCTATGGCTACACCTTC.

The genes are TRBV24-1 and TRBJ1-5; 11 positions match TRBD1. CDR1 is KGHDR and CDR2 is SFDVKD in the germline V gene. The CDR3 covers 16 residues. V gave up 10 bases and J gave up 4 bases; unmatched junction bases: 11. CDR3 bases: TGTGCCACTCAACCAGGGGACAGGGGGAATAATCAGCCCCAGCATTTT. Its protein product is CATQPGDRGNNQPQHF.

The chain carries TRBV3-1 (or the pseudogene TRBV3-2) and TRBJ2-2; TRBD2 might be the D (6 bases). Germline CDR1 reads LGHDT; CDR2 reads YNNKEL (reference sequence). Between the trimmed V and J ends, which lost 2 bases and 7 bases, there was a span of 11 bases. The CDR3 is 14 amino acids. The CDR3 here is CASSQPGGGGELFF. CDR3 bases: TGTGCCAGCAGCCAACCTGGGGGAGGCGGGGAGCTGTTTTTT.

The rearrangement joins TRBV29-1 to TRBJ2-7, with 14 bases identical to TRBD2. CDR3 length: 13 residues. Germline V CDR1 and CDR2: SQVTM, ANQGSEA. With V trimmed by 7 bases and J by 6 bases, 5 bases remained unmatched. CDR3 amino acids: CSAQGLAGGEQYF. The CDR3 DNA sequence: TGCAGCGCCCAAGGACTAGCGGGAGGCGAGCAGTACTTC.

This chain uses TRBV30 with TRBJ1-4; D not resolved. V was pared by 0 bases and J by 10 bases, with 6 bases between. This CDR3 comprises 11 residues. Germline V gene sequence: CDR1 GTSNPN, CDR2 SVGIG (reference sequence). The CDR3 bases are TGTGCCTGGAGTGTACGCGGAAAACTGTTTTTT. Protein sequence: CAWSVRGKLFF.

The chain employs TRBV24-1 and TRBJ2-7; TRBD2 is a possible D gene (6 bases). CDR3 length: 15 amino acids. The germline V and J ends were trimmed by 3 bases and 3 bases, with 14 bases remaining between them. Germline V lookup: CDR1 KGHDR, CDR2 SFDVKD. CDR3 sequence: CATSDVAGGVYEQYF. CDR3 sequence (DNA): TGTGCCACCAGTGATGTAGCCGGGGGTGTCTACGAGCAGTACTTC.

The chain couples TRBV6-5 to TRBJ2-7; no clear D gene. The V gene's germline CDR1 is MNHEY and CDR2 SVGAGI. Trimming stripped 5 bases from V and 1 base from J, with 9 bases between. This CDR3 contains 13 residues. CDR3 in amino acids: CASSLTLSYEQYF. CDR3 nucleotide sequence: TGTGCCAGCAGTCTAACACTTTCCTACGAGCAGTACTTC.